These 30 T cell receptor beta chains were all obtained from the same sample, sequenced in a study of STAT5B mutations in CD4+ large granular lymphocyte leukemia. The repertoire was sequenced with immunoSEQ multiplex PCR; TCRdb's copy has only in-frame clones and lacks some. The sample lists approximately 34,000 clones; around three quarters were seen once. Sequencing was performed on CD4+ T cells from blood buffy coats. These TCRs come from a human donor in good health.

This chain joins TRBV5-1 and TRBJ1-2; D is perhaps TRBD1 (5 bases). Looked up from germline, CDR1 is SGHRS and CDR2 is YFSETQ. V was cut by 0 bases and J by 7 bases, with 10 bases left in between. The length of the CDR3 is 13 residues. The CDR3: CASSLGGSSGYTF. CDR3 coding DNA: TGCGCCAGCAGCTTGGGGGGGTCTTCTGGCTACACCTTC.

The chain carries TRBV9 and TRBJ2-2; the match to TRBD1 covers 8 bases. The CDR3 contains 16 residues. V gave up 3 bases and J gave up 5 bases; unmatched junction bases: 9. Germline assignment: CDR1 SGDLS and CDR2 YYNGEE. CDR3 DNA sequence: TGTGCCAGCAGCGCCCGGACAGGGAGGTTGACCGGGGAGCTGTTTTTT. Residues: CASSARTGRLTGELFF.

This clone was detected a few times. V and J are TRBV28 and TRBJ2-7, with D perhaps TRBD2 (5 bases). The CDR3 consists of 13 residues. V was trimmed by 7 bases and J by 0 bases, leaving 10 bases between them. The V gene's germline CDR1 is MDHEN and CDR2 SYDVKM. CDR3 residues: CASIDGSSYEQYF. CDR3 nucleotide sequence: TGTGCCAGCATCGATGGGAGCTCCTACGAGCAGTACTTC.

The rearrangement links TRBV5-4 to TRBJ2-5, with D possibly being TRBD2 (6 bases). Germline-derived CDR1 and CDR2 are SGHNT and YYREEE (reference sequence). The CDR3 sequence is 19 residues long. V was shortened by 0 bases and J by 0 bases, with 21 bases between the two germline ends. DNA for the CDR3: TGTGCCAGCAGCTTGGACTACGGGGCAAGCCGGGGGTACCAAGAGACCCAGTACTTC. Translated: CASSLDYGASRGYQETQYF. Variable domain in full (rest from reference TRBV5-4 and TRBJ2-5): ETGVTQSPTHLIKTRGQQVTLRCSSQSGHNTVSWYQQALGQGPQFIFQYYREEENGRGNFPPRFSGLQFPNYSSELNVNALELDDSALYLCASSLDYGASRGYQETQYFGPGTRLLVL.

This clone was picked up one time. The CDR3 is CASSELLNIQYF. The CDR3 nucleotides are TGTGCCAGCAGTGAACTACTAAACATTCAGTACTTC. V and J are TRBV2 and TRBJ2-4; D uncertain. The V gene lost 2 bases and the J gene lost 6 bases, with 5 bases spanning the gap. The CDR3 covers 12 residues. In germline, CDR1 is SNHLY, CDR2 FYNNEI.

This clone was observed a few times. The rearrangement uses TRBV28 and TRBJ1-5; 7 bases agree with TRBD1. Germline V CDR1 and CDR2: MDHEN, SYDVKM. This CDR3 comprises 16 residues. V lost 7 bases and J lost 0; bases outside the gene matches: 9. The DNA for the CDR3 is TGTGCCAGCACCGGGGCCACAGGGGCTAGCAATCAGCCCCAGCATTTT. Protein sequence: CASTGATGASNQPQHF.

The chain carries TRBV5-1 and TRBJ2-7; TRBD1 matches 10 bases. Per germline, CDR1 SGHRS and CDR2 YFSETQ. The CDR3 is 15 amino acids. Trimming at V came to 4 bases and at J to 2 bases, leaving 6 bases not matched to a gene. Written as DNA, the CDR3 is TGCGCCAGCAGCGCAAGGACAGGGGGTACCTACGAGCAGTACTTC. Translating gives CASSARTGGTYEQYF. The full variable domain, its missing parts supplied by reference TRBV5-1 and TRBJ2-7, is KAGVTQTPRYLIKTRGQQVTLSCSPISGHRSVSWYQQTPGQGLQFLFEYFSETQRNKGNFPGRFSGRQFSNSRSEMNVSTLELGDSALYLCASSARTGGTYEQYFGPGTRLTVT.

The chain combines TRBV30 with TRBJ1-6; D call uncertain. Trimming removed 6 bases at V and 11 bases at J, with 17 bases between. In germline, CDR1 is GTSNPN, CDR2 SVGIG (reference sequence). CDR3 length: 13 residues. The CDR3 sequence is CACWKGVLAPLHF. The CDR3 bases are TGTGCCTGTTGGAAGGGAGTTCTAGCACCCCTCCACTTT.

The chain recombines TRBV7-8 with TRBJ2-5, with 12 bases that match TRBD2. Germline V gene lookup returns CDR1 SGHVS and CDR2 FQNEAQ. V shed 1 base, J shed 4 bases, and the junction held 4 bases outside the gene matches. The CDR3 sequence is 16 residues long. CDR3 sequence: CASSLVLAGGRETQYF. For the CDR3, the DNA is TGTGCCAGCAGCTTAGTCCTAGCGGGGGGGCGAGAGACCCAGTACTTC.

The chain employs TRBV5-1 and TRBJ2-2, with D uncertain. Germline CDR1 reads SGHRS; CDR2 reads YFSETQ. The V end was cut by 4 bases, the J end by 13 bases, with 14 bases between. The CDR3 runs to 12 residues. The CDR3 bases are TGCGCCAGCAGCCGACTCACCAAGTGGCTGTTTTTT. Protein sequence: CASSRLTKWLFF. Using reference TRBV5-1 and TRBJ2-2 for the parts outside the CDR3, the full variable domain is KAGVTQTPRYLIKTRGQQVTLSCSPISGHRSVSWYQQTPGQGLQFLFEYFSETQRNKGNFPGRFSGRQFSNSRSEMNVSTLELGDSALYLCASSRLTKWLFFGEGSRLTVL.

The chain is built from TRBV7-2 and TRBJ2-1, with 10 nucleotides matching TRBD1. The CDR3 runs 15 residues. J was trimmed by 7 bases and V by 3 bases; bases with no gene match: 6. Germline V gene lookup returns CDR1 SGHTA and CDR2 FQGNSA. The DNA for the CDR3 is TGTGCCAGCAGCTTGACAGGGGGCGCGTCAAATGAGCAGTTCTTC. The encoded protein is CASSLTGGASNEQFF.

The V and J genes are TRBV4-3 and TRBJ2-2, with TRBD2 identical over 8 bases. Germline CDR1 LGHNA, CDR2 YSLEER. CDR3 size: 15 residues. Trimming took 3 bases from V and 7 from J; bases not matched to a gene: 7. CDR3 in amino acids: CASSQNGGAYGELFF. CDR3 in DNA: TGCGCCAGCAGCCAGAACGGGGGGGCGTACGGGGAGCTGTTTTTT.

This chain joins TRBV7-9 and TRBJ2-5; D possibly corresponds to TRBD2 (6 bases). V shed 4 bases and J shed 3 bases, with 21 bases lying between them. CDR3 length equals 17 residues. Looked up from germline, CDR1 is SEHNR and CDR2 is FQNEAQ (reference sequence). Here the CDR3 DNA reads TGTGCCAGCAGCTCCGACCGGGGGATGCTTTATGAAGAGACCCAGTACTTC. Protein: CASSSDRGMLYEETQYF.

The chain is built from TRBV28 and TRBJ1-1; 7 bases map to TRBD1. The CDR3 is made up of 16 amino acids. Germline-derived CDR1 and CDR2 are MDHEN and SYDVKM. After removal of 8 bases from V and 3 bases from J, the junction contained 15 bases not matched to a gene. CDR3 residues: CASPPNRGEKYTEAFF. The CDR3 DNA sequence: TGTGCCAGCCCGCCCAACAGGGGCGAGAAGTACACTGAAGCTTTCTTT.

CDR3 bases: TGTGCCAGCAGCCCACAGCGGACAGGGAACAATCAGCCCCAGCATTTT. As protein: CASSPQRTGNNQPQHF. The chain joins TRBV7-2 to TRBJ1-5; 8 positions match TRBD1. J lost 3 bases, V lost 5 bases, and 9 bases had no gene match. This CDR3 has 16 residues. Germline CDR1 SGHTA, CDR2 FQGNSA.

The V call is TRBV28, the J call TRBJ2-5; no clear D gene. The germline V gene encodes CDR1 MDHEN and CDR2 SYDVKM. V was trimmed by 1 base and J by 5 bases, leaving 11 bases between them. The CDR3 covers 14 residues. CDR3 residues: CASSLSLGGETQYF. Written as DNA, the CDR3 is TGTGCCAGCAGTTTATCCCTGGGTGGGGAGACCCAGTACTTC.

The V gene is TRBV11-2, the J gene TRBJ2-5; possibly TRBD1 for D (6 bases). CDR3 length: 14 residues. Trimming removed 5 bases from V and 4 bases from J, with 14 bases in between. Germline CDR1 SGHAT, CDR2 FQNNGV. The CDR3 coding sequence is TGTGCCAGCAGCCCAGAACGGACAGTAGAGACCCAGTACTTC. This sequence encodes CASSPERTVETQYF.

The rearrangement joins TRBV27 to TRBJ2-7; tentatively, D is TRBD1 (6 bases). V dropped 7 bases and J dropped 1 base, with 14 bases sitting between them. The CDR3 covers 14 residues. Germline V gives CDR1 MNHEY, CDR2 SMNVEV (reference sequence). The CDR3: CASKGDRSSYEQYF. The CDR3 coding sequence is TGTGCCAGCAAGGGAGACAGGAGTTCCTACGAGCAGTACTTC.

The chain is built from TRBV15 and TRBJ2-2; 12 bases map to TRBD2. CDR1 and CDR2 (germline): LNHNV, YYDKDF (reference sequence). The J segment lost 8 bases and the V segment lost 0 bases, leaving 4 bases of the junction unmatched. This CDR3 region has 16 residues. The CDR3 DNA is TGTGCCACCAGCAGAGAACTAGCGGGGGGAATAGGGGAGCTGTTTTTT. It translates to CATSRELAGGIGELFF.

The gene calls are TRBV10-3 and TRBJ1-2; no clear D. V lost 3 bases, J lost 0 bases, and 11 bases lay in between. The V gene's germline CDR1 is ENHRY and CDR2 SYGVKD. The length of the CDR3 is 15 residues. The DNA for the CDR3 is TGTGCCATCAGTGACCCAGCGGGTACTAACTATGGCTACACCTTC. Translation gives CAISDPAGTNYGYTF.

A few counts support this clone. The chain combines TRBV7-2 with TRBJ1-2; TRBD1 might be the D (5 bases). CDR1 is SGHTA and CDR2 is FQGNSA in the germline V gene. V dropped 4 bases and J dropped 6 bases, with 21 bases sitting between them. CDR3 length: 16 residues. CDR3 DNA: TGTGCCAGCAGCTCACTCCCCGCCCCGGGGGTCGATGGCTACACCTTC. As protein: CASSSLPAPGVDGYTF.

The chain links TRBV7-2 to TRBJ2-7; 11 bases agree with TRBD2. In germline, CDR1 is SGHTA, CDR2 FQGNSA. V trimming: 5 bases; J trimming: 4 bases; junction bases outside the gene matches: 7. CDR3 length: 15 residues. CDR3 sequence reads: CASSPLAGGLYEQYF. The CDR3 DNA is TGTGCCAGCAGCCCTCTAGCGGGGGGCCTATACGAGCAGTACTTC.

The genes are TRBV29-1 and TRBJ1-1; 12 positions agree with TRBD1. The V gene end was trimmed by 4 bases and the J gene end by 3 bases; junction bases not matched to a gene: 6. CDR3 length: 15 residues. Germline loops: CDR1 SQVTM, CDR2 ANQGSEA. The chain's CDR3 is CSVVPGQGAHTEAFF. The CDR3 DNA follows: TGCAGCGTTGTACCGGGACAGGGGGCGCACACTGAAGCTTTCTTT.

V usage is TRBV11-2 and J usage is TRBJ2-7; TRBD2 matches at 14 bases. CDR1 and CDR2 (germline): SGHAT, FQNNGV. There are 17 residues in the CDR3. Trimming took 5 bases from V and 2 from J; bases not matched to a gene: 8. This chain's CDR3 is CASSPYGTSGGTYEQYF. In DNA form, the CDR3 reads TGTGCCAGCAGCCCTTATGGGACTAGCGGGGGTACCTACGAGCAGTACTTC.

This clone occurred a few times. This chain joins TRBV6-5 and TRBJ1-2, with D possibly TRBD1 on 6 matching bases. Looked up from germline, CDR1 is MNHEY and CDR2 is SVGAGI. The CDR3 runs to 13 residues. V was pared by 2 bases and J by 4 bases, with 8 bases between. The CDR3 region is CASSYQGTYGYTF. Here the CDR3 DNA reads TGTGCCAGCAGTTACCAGGGGACCTATGGCTACACCTTC.

The DNA of the CDR3 is TGCGCCAGCAGCTTGCAGGGGGCGCTTGCAGATACGCAGTATTTT. Its protein product is CASSLQGALADTQYF. This chain joins TRBV5-1 and TRBJ2-3; 8 positions agree with TRBD1. The J segment lost 4 bases and the V segment lost 1 base, leaving 5 bases of the junction unmatched. There are 15 residues in the CDR3. Per germline, CDR1 SGHRS and CDR2 YFSETQ.

This chain uses TRBV30 with TRBJ1-3, with D possibly TRBD1 on 5 matching bases. Per germline, CDR1 GTSNPN and CDR2 SVGIG (reference sequence). The V end lost 5 bases, the J end lost 2 bases, and 7 bases lay between the germline ends. The CDR3 loop spans 12 amino acids. CDR3 sequence reads: CAWGATGNTIYF. The CDR3 DNA is TGTGCCTGGGGGGCCACTGGAAACACCATATATTTT.

This clone was counted a few times. Other nucleotide sequences in the sample specify the same CDR3. The chain carries TRBV7-2 and TRBJ1-1, with no clear D. Trimming took 1 base from V and 1 from J, leaving 4 bases between them. Germline CDR1 reads SGHTA; CDR2 reads FQGNSA. The CDR3 loop spans 13 amino acids. This chain's CDR3 is CASSLGQNTEAFF. CDR3 coding DNA: TGTGCCAGCAGCTTAGGGCAGAACACTGAAGCTTTCTTT.

This clone came up a few times. This rearrangement joins TRBV5-1 to TRBJ2-2; the D gene could be TRBD1 or TRBD2 (6 bases each). Per the germline V gene, CDR1 is SGHRS and CDR2 is YFSETQ. Deletions cut 1 base from V and 3 bases from J, with 13 bases between. This CDR3 has 16 amino acids. The CDR3 DNA sequence: TGCGCCAGCAGCTTGATGGGGGGCCGGGACACCGGGGAGCTGTTTTTT. Protein product: CASSLMGGRDTGELFF. The whole variable domain, remainder taken from reference TRBV5-1 and TRBJ2-2, is KAGVTQTPRYLIKTRGQQVTLSCSPISGHRSVSWYQQTPGQGLQFLFEYFSETQRNKGNFPGRFSGRQFSNSRSEMNVSTLELGDSALYLCASSLMGGRDTGELFFGEGSRLTVL.

V is TRBV6-5 and J is TRBJ1-4, with D possibly matching TRBD1 (5 bases). This CDR3 is built from 14 residues. V shed 4 bases and J shed 6 bases, with 12 bases lying between them. Germline V gene sequence: CDR1 MNHEY, CDR2 SVGAGI. For the CDR3, the DNA is TGTGCCAGCAGTTCGACTGGGGGAGATGAAAAACTGTTTTTT. It specifies CASSSTGGDEKLFF.